The 19 T cell receptor beta chains given below trace back to one sample, sequenced in a study of human T cells and chemical hapten exposure (dated by TCRdb to the early 2020s). What the time point label conveys for this sample: patch test 2, 6 weeks after DPC sensitization. The treatment or condition label corresponds to: therapeutic diphenylcyclopropenone sensitization with weekly scalp DPC. Unfractionated whole blood was collected in Tempus Blood RNA tubes, and total RNA was extracted from that blood. To prepare the library, RACE was applied. These reads were obtained on a NextSeq 500. TCRdb handled the public reads itself, with Q25 trimming in fastp and clone calling in MiXCR, and kept productive beta chains. Rows matching on CDR3 protein sequence are summarized as one entry with the most common DNA and genes. A total of around 42,000 distinct CDR3 sequences appear in this sample, approximately 10% of them only once. The ten largest clones take up around 15% of the sample.

This specimen consisted of whole blood, obtained in connection with sensitization to the hapten diphenylcyclopropenone (DPC). The source of these receptors is a woman in her twenties or thirties with alopecia areata. Some clones in this sample may be carry-over from other donors' samples.

The chain recombines TRBV4-3 with TRBJ1-1; D is undetermined. Trimming pared 4 bases from V and 0 bases from J, leaving 12 bases between. This CDR3 comprises 15 residues. CDR1 and CDR2 (germline): LGHNA, YSLEER. CDR3 in DNA: TGCGCCAGCAGCCCGTTCCCCCTTTTGAACACTGAAGCTTTCTTT. Translating it yields CASSPFPLLNTEAFF.

V gene TRBV19 combines with J gene TRBJ2-3, with D possibly matching TRBD1 (6 bases). Germline assignment: CDR1 LNHDA and CDR2 SQIVND (reference sequence). The CDR3 is 15 residues long. V lost 6 bases to trimming and J lost 0 bases, with 13 bases between them. The CDR3 DNA reads TGTGCCAGTAGGAAAGGACAGTTGAGCACAGATACGCAGTATTTT. This translates into CASRKGQLSTDTQYF.

This clonotype was recorded many times. This sequence joins TRBV7-2 and TRBJ2-7; D gene uncertain. V lost 5 bases and J lost 3, with 5 bases in between. This CDR3 spans 11 amino acids. CDR1 and CDR2 (germline): SGHTA, FQGNSA. CDR3 coding DNA: TGTGCCAGCAGCCCCGGCTACGAGCAGTACTTC. It yields the protein CASSPGYEQYF.

This clonotype came up a few times. The genes are TRBV15 and TRBJ2-3, with TRBD2 matching 7 bases. After removal of 0 bases from V and 6 bases from J, the junction contained 0 bases not matched to a gene. The CDR3 extends over 13 amino acids. The germline gives CDR1 LNHNV, CDR2 YYDKDF (reference sequence). The CDR3 nucleotides read TGTGCCACCAGCAGAGAACTAGCGGATACGCAGTATTTT. This translates into CATSRELADTQYF.

The gene calls are TRBV19 and TRBJ2-5; D is ambiguous. The CDR3 loop spans 13 amino acids. In germline, CDR1 is LNHDA, CDR2 SQIVND (reference sequence). Trimming removed 4 bases at V and 4 bases at J, with 10 bases between. The CDR3 DNA is TGTGCCAGTAGTAACGCCCCCCGAGAGACCCAGTACTTC. This encodes CASSNAPRETQYF.

This clonotype was counted between two and nine times. The gene calls are TRBV2 and TRBJ2-1, with unresolved D. The CDR3 runs 13 residues. CDR1 and CDR2 (germline): SNHLY, FYNNEI. V lost 3 bases and J 5 bases, leaving 8 bases between the germline ends. As DNA, the CDR3 is TGTGCCAGCAGTGATTCCGGCCACAATGAGCAGTTCTTC. Amino acid sequence: CASSDSGHNEQFF.

This clonotype was found a few times. This chain uses TRBV7-2 with TRBJ1-3; D unresolved. V was shortened by 3 bases and J by 0 bases, with 9 bases between the two germline ends. CDR1 is SGHTA, CDR2 FQGNSA, per germline. CDR3 size: 15 residues. The CDR3 nucleotides are TGTGCCAGCAGCTTGAGCCATCTCTCTGGAAACACCATATATTTT. This gives the protein CASSLSHLSGNTIYF.

This clonotype was recorded at least ten times. V gene TRBV7-2 combines with J gene TRBJ2-7; 10 positions agree with TRBD1. Germline V gene data show CDR1 as SGHTA and CDR2 as FQGNSA. The CDR3 is made up of 15 amino acids. With 5 bases clipped from V and 5 bases from J, the junction kept 9 bases outside the gene matches. The CDR3: CASSPQTGGIDEQYF. The CDR3 nucleotides read TGTGCCAGCAGCCCTCAGACAGGGGGCATTGACGAGCAGTACTTC.

This chain links TRBV7-2 with TRBJ1-6; D not certain. From germline, CDR1 is SGHTA and CDR2 FQGNSA. The CDR3 is made up of 13 amino acids. V was shortened by 1 base and J by 6 bases, with 4 bases between the two germline ends. The CDR3 region has the DNA TGTGCCAGCAGCTTAGGCAGTAATTCACCCCTCCACTTT. Its translation is CASSLGSNSPLHF.

This clonotype was counted only a few times. V and J are TRBV12-3 or TRBV12-4 and TRBJ1-6, with D hard to call. This CDR3 contains 14 residues. V lost 5 bases, J lost 6 bases, and 11 bases lay in between. Here the CDR3 DNA reads TGTGCCAGCAGTCCGACCGGACCTAATTCACCCCTCCACTTT. Protein sequence: CASSPTGPNSPLHF.

The chain has TRBV3-1 and TRBJ2-7; possibly TRBD2 for D (7 bases). V lost 0 bases to trimming and J lost 2 bases, with 11 bases between them. The CDR3 loop spans 15 amino acids. Germline values: CDR1 LGHDT, CDR2 YNNKEL (reference sequence). The CDR3 spells CASSQEGGGTYEQYF. CDR3 bases: TGTGCCAGCAGCCAAGAGGGAGGGGGAACCTACGAGCAGTACTTC.

This clonotype was seen a handful of times. The V gene is TRBV18, the J gene TRBJ2-1, with 9 bases matching TRBD1. The CDR3 is made up of 15 amino acids. J was trimmed by 6 bases and V by 4 bases; bases with no gene match: 7. Germline-derived CDR1 and CDR2 are KGHSH and LQKENI. The CDR3 DNA sequence: TGTGCCAGCTCACTGGGACAGGGAGCCGTCAATGAGCAGTTCTTC. The encoded protein is CASSLGQGAVNEQFF. Drawing the rest from reference TRBV18 and TRBJ2-1, the complete variable domain is NAGVMQNPRHLVRRRGQEARLRCSPMKGHSHVYWYRQLPEEGLKFMVYLQKENIIDESGMPKERFSAEFPKEGPSILRIQQVVRGDSAAYFCASSLGQGAVNEQFFGPGTRLTVL.

This clonotype was observed a handful of times. The V gene is TRBV20-1, the J gene TRBJ2-5, with TRBD2 matching 15 bases. The CDR3 extends over 15 amino acids. Germline assignment: CDR1 DFQATT and CDR2 SNEGSKA (reference sequence). J was trimmed by 2 bases and V by 6 bases; bases with no gene match: 4. This CDR3 reads CSAPGLAGGQETQYF. CDR3 DNA sequence: TGCAGTGCCCCGGGACTAGCGGGGGGACAAGAGACCCAGTACTTC.

This clonotype appeared many times. The genes are TRBV7-2 and TRBJ2-7; D perhaps matches TRBD1 (5 bases). Trimming removed 2 bases from V and 0 bases from J, with 14 bases in between. Looked up from germline, CDR1 is SGHTA and CDR2 is FQGNSA. The CDR3 length is 16 residues. The CDR3 coding sequence is TGTGCCAGCAGCTTAAGGGGCAGGCCTTTCTCCTACGAGCAGTACTTC. It encodes CASSLRGRPFSYEQYF.

The chain is built from TRBV6-2 or TRBV6-3 and TRBJ2-7, with D tentatively TRBD1 or TRBD2 (5 bases each). This CDR3 contains 14 residues. From germline, CDR1 is MNHEY and CDR2 SVGEGT. V lost 5 bases, J lost 2 bases, and 13 bases lay in between. CDR3 coding DNA: TGTGCCAGCAGTCCCCGGGACCGAACCTACGAGCAGTACTTC. Encoded protein: CASSPRDRTYEQYF.

This clonotype was recorded a few times. This chain joins TRBV6-5 and TRBJ1-2; possibly TRBD1 for D (6 bases). The CDR3 loop spans 13 amino acids. Germline V gene lookup returns CDR1 MNHEY and CDR2 SVGAGI. Trimming took 6 bases from V and 2 from J, leaving 10 bases between them. CDR3 in DNA: TGTGCCAGCAGGTCAACAGGGAACTATGGCTACACCTTC. It encodes CASRSTGNYGYTF.

This clonotype was observed many times. The chain carries TRBV18 and TRBJ2-1; D unclear. Germline V gene sequence: CDR1 KGHSH, CDR2 LQKENI. The CDR3 totals 14 residues. With 4 bases removed from V and 4 bases from J, the gap between germline ends came to 11 bases. CDR3 loop: CASSRPTEYNEQFF. For the CDR3, the DNA is TGTGCCAGCTCACGACCGACCGAATACAATGAGCAGTTCTTC.

This clonotype was found many times. The chain combines TRBV5-6 with TRBJ2-5; 12 bases agree with TRBD2. CDR1 and CDR2 from the germline V gene are SGHDT and YYEEEE. V dropped 3 bases and J dropped 2; count of bases not matched to a gene: 5. CDR3 size: 16 residues. As DNA, the CDR3 is TGTGCCAGCAGCTACGGACTAGCGGGGTTACAAGAGACCCAGTACTTC. This encodes CASSYGLAGLQETQYF.

The genes are TRBV18 and TRBJ1-5; the D gene is possibly TRBD1 (5 bases). Trimming stripped 2 bases from V and 2 bases from J, with 13 bases between. The germline V gene has CDR1 KGHSH and CDR2 LQKENI. CDR3 size: 16 residues. DNA for the CDR3: TGTGCCAGCTCACCAAGTTCCCCGGGGGGCAATCAGCCCCAGCATTTT. This sequence encodes CASSPSSPGGNQPQHF.